Listed here are 13 T cell receptor beta chains from one sample, sequenced in a study of cytomegalovirus exposure and HLA in healthy donors. Amplification used 60 Vbeta primers and 13 Jbeta primers. The repertoire was sequenced with immunoSEQ multiplex PCR; TCRdb's copy has only in-frame clones and lacks some. In the table there are around 120,000 clones, roughly 70% of which are singletons. The sample was PBMCs. The source of these receptors is a woman in her forties or fifties in good health and CMV-seropositive.

This rearrangement joins TRBV5-1 to TRBJ1-2; 7 positions agree with TRBD1. Germline CDR1 and CDR2: SGHRS and YFSETQ. After removal of 0 bases from V and 8 bases from J, the junction contained 4 bases not matched to a gene. The CDR3 totals 13 residues. The CDR3 loop reads CASSLGQGWGYTF. The CDR3 region has the DNA TGCGCCAGCAGCTTGGGACAGGGTTGGGGCTACACCTTC.

J is TRBJ1-5 and V is TRBV19, with 8 positions matching TRBD1. Germline V CDR1 and CDR2: LNHDA, SQIVND (reference sequence). Germline trimming cut 3 bases from V and 6 bases from J; bases unmatched to any gene: 19. The CDR3 is made up of 19 amino acids. CDR3 nucleotide sequence: TGTGCCAGTAGTATGGAATCGACAGGGGCAGGGCGCGGTACTCAGCCCCAGCATTTT. It yields the protein CASSMESTGAGRGTQPQHF.

The chain links TRBV7-9 to TRBJ2-5; D is perhaps TRBD2 (6 bases). Germline CDR1 and CDR2: SEHNR and FQNEAQ (reference sequence). The germline V and J ends were trimmed by 8 bases and 2 bases, with 18 bases remaining between them. The CDR3 contains 15 residues. The CDR3 here is CASLRDGGNQETQYF. The CDR3 nucleotides read TGTGCCAGCCTTCGGGACGGAGGGAATCAAGAGACCCAGTACTTC.

The count of this clone is one. The chain employs TRBV28 and TRBJ1-5, with TRBD1 identical over 7 bases. V was clipped by 2 bases and J by 4 bases; unmatched bases: 5. This CDR3 is built from 15 residues. Germline loops: CDR1 MDHEN, CDR2 SYDVKM. CDR3 in DNA: TGTGCCAGCAGTTTAGGAGGGGGCCGGAATCAGCCCCAGCATTTT. Protein: CASSLGGGRNQPQHF.

The chain uses TRBV7-6 and TRBJ2-1; possibly TRBD2 for D (5 bases). The germline V and J ends were trimmed by 1 base and 7 bases, with 17 bases remaining between them. The CDR3 spans 16 residues. Germline V lookup: CDR1 SGHVS, CDR2 FNYEAQ. The CDR3: CASSLVVDWPNNEQFF. The CDR3 DNA reads TGTGCCAGCAGCTTAGTTGTGGACTGGCCAAATAATGAGCAGTTCTTC.

This clone showed up just a few times. The chain employs TRBV30 and TRBJ1-1; D ambiguous. CDR3 length: 12 amino acids. Germline V gene sequence: CDR1 GTSNPN, CDR2 SVGIG (reference sequence). V was shortened by 5 bases and J by 5 bases, with 12 bases between the two germline ends. The CDR3 is CAWAGVGTEAFF. The CDR3 DNA is TGTGCCTGGGCCGGGGTAGGGACTGAAGCTTTCTTT.

This clone was seen a few times. V is TRBV30 and J is TRBJ2-1, with 9 positions matching TRBD2. V trimming: 2 bases; J trimming: 5 bases; junction bases outside the gene matches: 10. CDR3 length: 16 residues. Germline loops: CDR1 GTSNPN, CDR2 SVGIG (reference sequence). This chain's CDR3 is CAWSRPGTSRNNEQFF. Here the CDR3 DNA reads TGTGCCTGGAGTAGACCAGGGACTAGCAGAAACAATGAGCAGTTCTTC.

The chain combines TRBV4-3 with TRBJ1-1; perhaps TRBD1 as D (5 bases). Per germline, CDR1 LGHNA and CDR2 YSLEER. V lost 1 base, J lost 1 base, and 10 bases lay in between. CDR3 length equals 15 residues. The CDR3 region has the DNA TGCGCCAGCAGCCAAGTACAGGCACAGAACACTGAAGCTTTCTTT. Translating gives CASSQVQAQNTEAFF.

The CDR3 DNA reads as TGTGCCAGCAGCTTAGATAACAAGTCTAACTATGGCTACACCTTC. Amino acids: CASSLDNKSNYGYTF. The V gene is TRBV11-2, the J gene TRBJ1-2, with D hard to call. In germline, CDR1 is SGHAT, CDR2 FQNNGV. The CDR3 sequence is 15 residues long. Trimming pared 0 bases from V and 0 bases from J, leaving 8 bases between. Based on the CDR3 plus reference TRBV11-2 and TRBJ1-2, the full variable domain is EAGVAQSPRYKIIEKRQSVAFWCNPISGHATLYWYQQILGQGPKLLIQFQNNGVVDDSQLPKDRFSAERLKGVDSTLKIQPAKLEDSAVYLCASSLDNKSNYGYTFGSGTRLTVV.

J is TRBJ2-7 and V is TRBV2; D possibly corresponds to TRBD2 (5 bases). V lost 10 bases and J 0 bases, leaving 10 bases between the germline ends. This CDR3 region has 12 residues. Germline assignment: CDR1 SNHLY and CDR2 FYNNEI. For the CDR3, the DNA is TGTGCCACCGAGGGCTCCTCCTACGAGCAGTACTTC. This translates into CATEGSSYEQYF.

This chain joins TRBV7-9 and TRBJ2-1; TRBD1 matches 10 bases. Trimming removed 4 bases from V and 6 bases from J; junction bases left unmatched: 6. The CDR3 spans 15 residues. Germline assignment: CDR1 SEHNR and CDR2 FQNEAQ (reference sequence). The CDR3: CASSSTGTGANEQFF. DNA for the CDR3: TGTGCCAGCAGCTCGACCGGGACAGGGGCCAATGAGCAGTTCTTC.

The chain couples TRBV5-1 to TRBJ2-7; TRBD2 might be the D (5 bases). The length of the CDR3 is 13 residues. V was trimmed by 0 bases and J by 5 bases, leaving 9 bases between them. In germline, CDR1 is SGHRS, CDR2 YFSETQ. DNA of the CDR3: TGCGCCAGCAGCTTGGGGGCGGGTAACGAGCAGTACTTC. This codes for CASSLGAGNEQYF.

The chain couples TRBV28 to TRBJ1-4; TRBD1 might be the D (5 bases). This CDR3 has 15 amino acids. The V gene's germline CDR1 is MDHEN and CDR2 SYDVKM. Deletions cut 7 bases from V and 2 bases from J, with 14 bases between. CDR3 loop: CASTLSTATNEKLFF. The DNA of the CDR3 is TGTGCCAGCACCTTATCGACAGCTACTAATGAAAAACTGTTTTTT.